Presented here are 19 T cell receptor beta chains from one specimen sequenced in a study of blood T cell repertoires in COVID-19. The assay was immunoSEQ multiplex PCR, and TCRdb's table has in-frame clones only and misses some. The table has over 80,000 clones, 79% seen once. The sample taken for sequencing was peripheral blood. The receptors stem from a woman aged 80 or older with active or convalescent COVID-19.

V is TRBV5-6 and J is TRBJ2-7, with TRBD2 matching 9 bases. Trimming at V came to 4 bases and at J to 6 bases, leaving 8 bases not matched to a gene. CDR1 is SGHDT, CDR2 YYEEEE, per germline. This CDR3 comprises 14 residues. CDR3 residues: CASSPGTSSTEQYF. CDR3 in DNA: TGTGCCAGCAGCCCCGGGACTAGCAGCACCGAGCAGTACTTC.

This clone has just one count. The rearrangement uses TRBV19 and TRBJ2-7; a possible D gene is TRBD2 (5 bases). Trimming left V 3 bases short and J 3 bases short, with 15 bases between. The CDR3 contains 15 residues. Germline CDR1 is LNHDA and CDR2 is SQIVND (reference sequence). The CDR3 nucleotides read TGTGCCAGTAGTATTGAGAGAGGACTCAACTACGAGCAGTACTTC. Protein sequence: CASSIERGLNYEQYF. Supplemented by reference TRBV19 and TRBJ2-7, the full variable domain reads DGGITQSPKYLFRKEGQNVTLSCEQNLNHDAMYWYRQDPGQGLRLIYYSQIVNDFQKGDIAEGYSVSREKKESFPLTVTSAQKNPTAFYLCASSIERGLNYEQYFGPGTRLTVT.

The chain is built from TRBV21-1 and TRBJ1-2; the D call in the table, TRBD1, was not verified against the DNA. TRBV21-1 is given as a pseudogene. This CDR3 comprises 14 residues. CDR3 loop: CASSMDRGAYGYTF. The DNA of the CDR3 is TGTGCCAGCAGCATGGACAGGGGTGCCTATGGCTACACCTTC.

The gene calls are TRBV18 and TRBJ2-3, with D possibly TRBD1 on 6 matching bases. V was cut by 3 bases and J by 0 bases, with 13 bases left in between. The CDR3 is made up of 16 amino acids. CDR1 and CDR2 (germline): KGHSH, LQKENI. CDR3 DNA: TGTGCCAGCTCACCGTTGGGGCAGGGGAGCACAGATACGCAGTATTTT. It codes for CASSPLGQGSTDTQYF.

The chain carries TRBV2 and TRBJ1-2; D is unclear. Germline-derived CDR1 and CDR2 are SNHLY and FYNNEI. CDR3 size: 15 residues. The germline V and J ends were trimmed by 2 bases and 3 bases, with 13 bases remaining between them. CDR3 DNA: TGTGCCAGCAGTGAAATGGGCAGCCCATACTATGGCTACACCTTC. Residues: CASSEMGSPYYGYTF.

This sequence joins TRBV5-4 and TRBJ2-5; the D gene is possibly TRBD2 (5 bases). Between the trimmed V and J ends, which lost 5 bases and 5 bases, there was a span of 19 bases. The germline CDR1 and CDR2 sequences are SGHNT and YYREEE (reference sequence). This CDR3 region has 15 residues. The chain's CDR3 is CASSRPDPGWETQYF. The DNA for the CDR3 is TGTGCCAGCAGTCGCCCGGACCCGGGGTGGGAGACCCAGTACTTC. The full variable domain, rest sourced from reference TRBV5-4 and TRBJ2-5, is ETGVTQSPTHLIKTRGQQVTLRCSSQSGHNTVSWYQQALGQGPQFIFQYYREEENGRGNFPPRFSGLQFPNYSSELNVNALELDDSALYLCASSRPDPGWETQYFGPGTRLLVL.

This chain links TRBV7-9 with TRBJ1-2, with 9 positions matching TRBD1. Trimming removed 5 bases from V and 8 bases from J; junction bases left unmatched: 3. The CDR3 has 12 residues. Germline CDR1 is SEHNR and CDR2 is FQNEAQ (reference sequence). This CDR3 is CASSGQGRGYTF. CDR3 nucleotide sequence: TGTGCCAGCAGCGGACAGGGGAGAGGCTACACCTTC.

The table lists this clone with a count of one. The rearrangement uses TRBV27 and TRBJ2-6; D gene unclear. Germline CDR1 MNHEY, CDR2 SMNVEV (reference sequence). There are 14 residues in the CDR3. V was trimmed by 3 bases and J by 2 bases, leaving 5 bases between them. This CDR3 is CASSFRTGANVLTF. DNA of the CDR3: TGTGCCAGCAGTTTCAGGACTGGGGCCAACGTCCTGACTTTC.

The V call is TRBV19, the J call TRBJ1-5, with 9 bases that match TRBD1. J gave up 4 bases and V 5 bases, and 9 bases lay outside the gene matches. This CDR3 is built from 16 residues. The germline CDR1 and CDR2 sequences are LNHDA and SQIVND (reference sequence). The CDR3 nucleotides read TGTGCCAGTAGTCACAACAGGGGGCGACGGAATCAGCCCCAGCATTTT. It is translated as CASSHNRGRRNQPQHF.

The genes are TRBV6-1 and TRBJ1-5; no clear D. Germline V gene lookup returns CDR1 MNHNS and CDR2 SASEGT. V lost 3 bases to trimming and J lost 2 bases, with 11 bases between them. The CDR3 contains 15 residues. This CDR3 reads CASSDRLPGNQPQHF. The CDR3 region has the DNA TGTGCCAGCAGTGACAGGCTACCTGGCAATCAGCCCCAGCATTTT.

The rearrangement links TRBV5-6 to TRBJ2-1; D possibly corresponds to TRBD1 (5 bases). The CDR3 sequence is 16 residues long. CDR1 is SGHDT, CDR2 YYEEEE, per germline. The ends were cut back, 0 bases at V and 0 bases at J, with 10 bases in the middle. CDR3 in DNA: TGTGCCAGCAGCTTGGCCACAGGAAGCTCCTACAATGAGCAGTTCTTC. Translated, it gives CASSLATGSSYNEQFF.

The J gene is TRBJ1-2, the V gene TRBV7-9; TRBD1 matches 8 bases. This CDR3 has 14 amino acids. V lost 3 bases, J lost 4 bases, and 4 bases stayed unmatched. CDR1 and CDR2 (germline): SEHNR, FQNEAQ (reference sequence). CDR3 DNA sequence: TGTGCCAGCAGCTTGGACAGGGAGGTCTATGGCTACACCTTC. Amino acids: CASSLDREVYGYTF.

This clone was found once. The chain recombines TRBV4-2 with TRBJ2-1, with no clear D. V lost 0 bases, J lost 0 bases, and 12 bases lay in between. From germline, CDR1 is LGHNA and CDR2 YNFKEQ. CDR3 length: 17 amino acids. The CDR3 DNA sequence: TGTGCCAGCAGCCAAGATGGGCTATCCAGCTCCTACAATGAGCAGTTCTTC. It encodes CASSQDGLSSSYNEQFF.

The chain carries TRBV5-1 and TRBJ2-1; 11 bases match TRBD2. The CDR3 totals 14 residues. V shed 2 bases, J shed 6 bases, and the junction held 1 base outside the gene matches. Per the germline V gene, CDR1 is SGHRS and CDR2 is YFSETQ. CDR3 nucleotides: TGCGCCAGCAGCTTCGGGACTAGCGGCAATGAGCAGTTCTTC. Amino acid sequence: CASSFGTSGNEQFF. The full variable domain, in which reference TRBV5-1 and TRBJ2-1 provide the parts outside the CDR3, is KAGVTQTPRYLIKTRGQQVTLSCSPISGHRSVSWYQQTPGQGLQFLFEYFSETQRNKGNFPGRFSGRQFSNSRSEMNVSTLELGDSALYLCASSFGTSGNEQFFGPGTRLTVL.

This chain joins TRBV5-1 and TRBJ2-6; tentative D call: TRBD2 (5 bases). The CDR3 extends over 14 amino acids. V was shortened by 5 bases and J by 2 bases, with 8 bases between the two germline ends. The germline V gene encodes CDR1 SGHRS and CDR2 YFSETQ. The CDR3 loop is CASRDGTGANVLTF. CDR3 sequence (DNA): TGCGCCAGCAGGGACGGGACTGGGGCCAACGTCCTGACTTTC.

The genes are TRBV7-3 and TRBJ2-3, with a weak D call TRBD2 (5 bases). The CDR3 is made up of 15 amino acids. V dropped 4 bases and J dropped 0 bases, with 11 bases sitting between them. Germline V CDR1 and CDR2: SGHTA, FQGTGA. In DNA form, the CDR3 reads TGTGCCAGCAGCTCGGGATTTCCTAGCACAGATACGCAGTATTTT. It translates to CASSSGFPSTDTQYF.

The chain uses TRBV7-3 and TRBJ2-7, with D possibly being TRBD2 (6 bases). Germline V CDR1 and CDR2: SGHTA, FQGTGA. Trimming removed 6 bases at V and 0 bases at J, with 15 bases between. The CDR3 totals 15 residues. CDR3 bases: TGTGCCAGCAGTTTCACTGGGGGGAGCTCCTACGAGCAGTACTTC. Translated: CASSFTGGSSYEQYF.

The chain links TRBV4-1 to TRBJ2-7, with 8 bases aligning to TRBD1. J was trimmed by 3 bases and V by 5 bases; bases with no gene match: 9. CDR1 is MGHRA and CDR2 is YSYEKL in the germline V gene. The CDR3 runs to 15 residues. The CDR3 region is CASSKPGQVDYEQYF. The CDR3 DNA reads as TGCGCCAGCAGCAAGCCGGGACAGGTAGACTACGAGCAGTACTTC.

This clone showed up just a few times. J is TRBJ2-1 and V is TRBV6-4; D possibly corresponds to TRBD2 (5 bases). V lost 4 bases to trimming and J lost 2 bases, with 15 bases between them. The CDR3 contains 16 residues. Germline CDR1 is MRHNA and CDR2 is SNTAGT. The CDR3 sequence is CASSGSGGQAYNEQFF. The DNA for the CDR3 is TGTGCCAGCAGTGGGTCTGGCGGGCAAGCCTACAATGAGCAGTTCTTC.